Detailed here is one T cell receptor beta chain. Its specificity is unknown. Trimming stripped 5 bases from V and 6 bases from J, with 26 bases between. The CDR3 length is 18 residues. The V gene's germline CDR1 is LNHDA and CDR2 SQIVND (reference sequence). These data originate in a study of regulatory T cells in long-lasting Graves disease. Turning to the study itself: A definition of persistent Graves' disease required over 5 years of antithyroid drugs plus positive TSH receptor antibodies.

Time point reported: persistent/refractory GD, antithyroid drugs over 5 years with positive TRAb. Extracted RNA from PBMCs served as the source of the TCR library. Graves' disease diagnoses used American Thyroid Association guidelines. Construction of the TCR beta libraries employed iRepertoire HTBI primers in conjunction with Arm-PCR of CDR3 regions. TCRdb itself ran the multiplex PCR reads through MiXCR, one entry per CDR3 protein. Of about 400,000 distinct CDR3 sequences in the sample, about a fifth were seen once. Whole-study findings and limits: Between persistent patients, thousands of public clonotypes were shared, exceeding the approximately 870 shared between new patients. Compared with new cases, persistent Graves' patients showed reduced TCR diversity.

This TCR was recovered from a female donor with Graves disease. Sequencing was performed on peripheral blood mononuclear cells (PBMCs), taken when the disease was refractory, from a patient treated with antithyroid drugs. The chain couples TRBV19 to TRBJ1-5; D is ambiguous. The DNA for the CDR3 is TGTGCCAGTAGTGCCCCCCTACTAGGACTCGGCCAGAGTCAGCCCCAGCATTTT. The encoded protein is CASSAPLLGLGQSQPQHF. The full variable domain, in which reference TRBV19 and TRBJ1-5 provide the parts outside the CDR3, is DGGITQSPKYLFRKEGQNVTLSCEQNLNHDAMYWYRQDPGQGLRLIYYSQIVNDFQKGDIAEGYSVSREKKESFPLTVTSAQKNPTAFYLCASSAPLLGLGQSQPQHFGDGTRLSIL.